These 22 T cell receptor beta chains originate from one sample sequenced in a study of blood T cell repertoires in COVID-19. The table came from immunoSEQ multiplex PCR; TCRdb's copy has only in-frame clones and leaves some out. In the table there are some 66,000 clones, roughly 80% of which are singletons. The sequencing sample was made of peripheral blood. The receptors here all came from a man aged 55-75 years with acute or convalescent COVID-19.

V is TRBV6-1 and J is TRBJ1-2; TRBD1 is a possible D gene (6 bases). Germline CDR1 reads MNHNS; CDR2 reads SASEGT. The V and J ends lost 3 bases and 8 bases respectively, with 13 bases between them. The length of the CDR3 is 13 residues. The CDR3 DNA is TGTGCCAGCAGTGAGGGGGCGGCAGGGGGCTACACCTTC. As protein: CASSEGAAGGYTF.

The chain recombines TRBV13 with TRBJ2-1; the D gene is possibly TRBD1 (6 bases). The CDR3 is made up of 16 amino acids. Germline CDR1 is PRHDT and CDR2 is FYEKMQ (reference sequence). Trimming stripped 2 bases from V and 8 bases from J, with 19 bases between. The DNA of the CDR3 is TGTGCCAGCAGCTTAACGGACAGCCTCAGGGTCCATGAGCAGTTCTTC. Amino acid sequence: CASSLTDSLRVHEQFF. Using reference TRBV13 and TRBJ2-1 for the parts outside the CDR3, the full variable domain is AAGVIQSPRHLIKEKRETATLKCYPIPRHDTVYWYQQGPGQDPQFLISFYEKMQSDKGSIPDRFSAQQFSDYHSELNMSSLELGDSALYFCASSLTDSLRVHEQFFGPGTRLTVL.

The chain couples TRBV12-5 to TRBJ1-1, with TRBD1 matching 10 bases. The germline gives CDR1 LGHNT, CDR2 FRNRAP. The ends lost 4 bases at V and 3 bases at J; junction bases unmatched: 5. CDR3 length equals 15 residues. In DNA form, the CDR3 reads TGTGCTAGTGGTTGGGGGACAGGGGCCTACACTGAAGCTTTCTTT. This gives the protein CASGWGTGAYTEAFF. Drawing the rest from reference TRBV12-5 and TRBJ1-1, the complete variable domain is DARVTQTPRHKVTEMGQEVTMRCQPILGHNTVFWYRQTMMQGLELLAYFRNRAPLDDSGMPKDRFSAEMPDATLATLKIQPSEPRDSAVYFCASGWGTGAYTEAFFGQGTRLTVV.

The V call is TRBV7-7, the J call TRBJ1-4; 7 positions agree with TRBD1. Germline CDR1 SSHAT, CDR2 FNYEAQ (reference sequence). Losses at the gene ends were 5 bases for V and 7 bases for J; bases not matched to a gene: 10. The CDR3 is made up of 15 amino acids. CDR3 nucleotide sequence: TGTGCCAGCAGCCCGTTGGTGGGGACAGCTGAAAAACTGTTTTTT. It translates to CASSPLVGTAEKLFF.

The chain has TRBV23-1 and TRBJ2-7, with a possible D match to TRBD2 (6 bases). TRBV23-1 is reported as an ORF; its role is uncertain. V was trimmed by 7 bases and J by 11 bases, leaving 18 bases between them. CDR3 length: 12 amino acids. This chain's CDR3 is CASMGGFNREYV. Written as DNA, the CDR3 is TGCGCCAGCATGGGAGGCTTTAATCGAGAGTACGTC.

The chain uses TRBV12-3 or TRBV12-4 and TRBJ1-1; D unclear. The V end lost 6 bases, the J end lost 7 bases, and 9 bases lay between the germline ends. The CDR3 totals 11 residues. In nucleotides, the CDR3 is TGTGCCAGCAGAGGAGGTGGTGAAGCTTTCTTT. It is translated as CASRGGGEAFF.

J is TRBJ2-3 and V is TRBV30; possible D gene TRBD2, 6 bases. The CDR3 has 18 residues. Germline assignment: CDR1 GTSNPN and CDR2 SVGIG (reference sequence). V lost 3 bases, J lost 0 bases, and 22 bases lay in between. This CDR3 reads CAWRGTVDYRFSTDTQYF. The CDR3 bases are TGTGCCTGGAGGGGAACCGTGGACTACCGATTTAGCACAGATACGCAGTATTTT.

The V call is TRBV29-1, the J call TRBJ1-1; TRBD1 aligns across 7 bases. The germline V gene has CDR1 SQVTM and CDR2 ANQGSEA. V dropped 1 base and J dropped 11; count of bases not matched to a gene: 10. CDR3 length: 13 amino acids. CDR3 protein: CSVEVLPGQPAFF. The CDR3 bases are TGCAGCGTTGAAGTCCTCCCGGGACAGCCGGCTTTCTTT.

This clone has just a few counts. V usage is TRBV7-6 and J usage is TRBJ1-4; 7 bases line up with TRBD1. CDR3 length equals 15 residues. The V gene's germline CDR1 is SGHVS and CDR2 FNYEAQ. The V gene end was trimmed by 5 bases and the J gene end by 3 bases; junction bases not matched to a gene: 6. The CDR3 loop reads CASSARDSSNEKLFF. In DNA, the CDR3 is TGTGCCAGCAGCGCCCGGGACAGCTCTAATGAAAAACTGTTTTTT.

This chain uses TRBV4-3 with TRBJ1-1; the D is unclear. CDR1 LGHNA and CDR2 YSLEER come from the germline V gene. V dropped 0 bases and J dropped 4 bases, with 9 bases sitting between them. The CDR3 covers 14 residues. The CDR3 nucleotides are TGCGCCAGCAGCCAAGAACTGGTTAGCACTGAAGCTTTCTTT. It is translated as CASSQELVSTEAFF.

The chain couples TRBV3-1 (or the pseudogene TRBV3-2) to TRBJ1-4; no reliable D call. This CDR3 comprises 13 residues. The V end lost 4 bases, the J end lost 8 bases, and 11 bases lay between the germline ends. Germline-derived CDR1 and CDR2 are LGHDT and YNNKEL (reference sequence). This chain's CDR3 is CASSRPGNEKLFF. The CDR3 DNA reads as TGTGCCAGCAGCCGCCCGGGAAACGAAAAACTGTTTTTT.

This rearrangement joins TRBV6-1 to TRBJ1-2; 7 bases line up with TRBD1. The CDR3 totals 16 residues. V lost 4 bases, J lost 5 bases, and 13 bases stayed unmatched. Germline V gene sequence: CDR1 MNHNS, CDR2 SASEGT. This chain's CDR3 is CASSGARQGEGYGYTF. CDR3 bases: TGTGCCAGCAGTGGAGCCCGACAGGGAGAAGGTTATGGCTACACCTTC.

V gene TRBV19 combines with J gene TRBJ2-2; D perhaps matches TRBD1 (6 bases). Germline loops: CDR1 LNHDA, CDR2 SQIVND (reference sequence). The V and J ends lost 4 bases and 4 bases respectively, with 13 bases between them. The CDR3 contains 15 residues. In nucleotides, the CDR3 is TGTGCCAGTAGTACGAGGGGGTCGGGCACCGGGGAGCTGTTTTTT. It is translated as CASSTRGSGTGELFF.

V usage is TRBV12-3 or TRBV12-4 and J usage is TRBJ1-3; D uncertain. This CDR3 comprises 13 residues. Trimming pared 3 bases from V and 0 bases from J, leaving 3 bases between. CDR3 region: CASSFRSGNTIYF. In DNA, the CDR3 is TGTGCCAGCAGTTTTCGCTCTGGAAACACCATATATTTT.

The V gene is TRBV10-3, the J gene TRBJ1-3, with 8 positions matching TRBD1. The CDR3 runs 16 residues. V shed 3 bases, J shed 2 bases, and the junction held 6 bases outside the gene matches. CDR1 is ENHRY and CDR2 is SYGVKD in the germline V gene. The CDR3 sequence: CAISDRGHSTGNTIYF. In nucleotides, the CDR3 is TGTGCCATCAGTGACAGGGGGCATTCTACTGGAAACACCATATATTTT.

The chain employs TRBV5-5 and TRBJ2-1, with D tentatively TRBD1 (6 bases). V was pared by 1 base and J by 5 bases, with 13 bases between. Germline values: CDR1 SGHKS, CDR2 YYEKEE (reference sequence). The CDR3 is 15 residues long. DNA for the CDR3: TGTGCCAGCAGCTTGTGGACAGTCGGTGACAATGAGCAGTTCTTC. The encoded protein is CASSLWTVGDNEQFF.

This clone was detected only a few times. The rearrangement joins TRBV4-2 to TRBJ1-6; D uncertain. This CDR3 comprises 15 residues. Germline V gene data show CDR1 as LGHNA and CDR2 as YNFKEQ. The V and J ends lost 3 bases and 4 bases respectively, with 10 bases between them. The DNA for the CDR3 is TGTGCCAGCAGCCAGGAGAGGCGATATAATTCACCCCTCCACTTT. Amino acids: CASSQERRYNSPLHF.

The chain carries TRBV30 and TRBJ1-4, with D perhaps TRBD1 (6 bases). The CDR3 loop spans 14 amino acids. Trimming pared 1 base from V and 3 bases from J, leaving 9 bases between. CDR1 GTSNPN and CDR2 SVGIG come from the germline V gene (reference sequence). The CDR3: CAWSDQGSNEKLFF. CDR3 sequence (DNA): TGTGCCTGGAGTGATCAGGGGTCTAATGAAAAACTGTTTTTT.

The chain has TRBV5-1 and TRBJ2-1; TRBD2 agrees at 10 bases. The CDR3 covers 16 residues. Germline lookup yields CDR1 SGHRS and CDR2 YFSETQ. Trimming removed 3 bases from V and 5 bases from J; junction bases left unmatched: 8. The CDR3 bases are TGCGCCAGCAGCTCCTCTGTAGCGGGGGGCAACAATGAGCAGTTCTTC. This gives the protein CASSSSVAGGNNEQFF.

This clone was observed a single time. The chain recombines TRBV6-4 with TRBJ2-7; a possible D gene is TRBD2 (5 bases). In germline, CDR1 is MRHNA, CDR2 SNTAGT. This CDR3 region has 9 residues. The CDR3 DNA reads TGCGGACTTGAGGACGAGCAGTACGTC. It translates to CGLEDEQYV.

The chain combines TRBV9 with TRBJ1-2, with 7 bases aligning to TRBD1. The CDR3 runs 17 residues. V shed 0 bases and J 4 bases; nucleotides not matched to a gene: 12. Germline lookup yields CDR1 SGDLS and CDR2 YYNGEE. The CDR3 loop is CASSVEVGGRRSYGYTF. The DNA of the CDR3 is TGTGCCAGCAGCGTAGAGGTAGGGGGCAGGCGATCCTATGGCTACACCTTC.

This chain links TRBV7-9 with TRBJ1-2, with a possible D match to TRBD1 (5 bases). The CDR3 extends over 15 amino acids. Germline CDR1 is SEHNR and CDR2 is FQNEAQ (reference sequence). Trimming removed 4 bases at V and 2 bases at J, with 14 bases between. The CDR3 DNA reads TGTGCCAGCAGCTCCTGGACATCCCAAAACTATGGCTACACCTTC. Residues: CASSSWTSQNYGYTF.